The sample holds a few counts of the clone carrying this TCR beta chain. Its antigen is undetermined. The source of the sample is a study of glioma-infiltrating T cells. Study-wide points: Above-expected tissue-blood divergence occurred in all gliomas, most in low-grade ones.

V was cut by 6 bases and J by 1 base, with 6 bases left in between. Germline CDR1 reads LGHNT; CDR2 reads FRNRAP. CDR3 length: 12 residues. TCR alpha and beta CDR3 regions were amplified from RNA using iRepertoire nested multiplex PCR. TCRdb analysed the multiplex PCR reads with MiXCR anew, one entry per CDR3 protein. Among approximately 400,000 distinct CDR3 sequences listed, less than 50% were seen once. Input material: glioma tissue, nonneoplastic brain tissue, or PBMCs (not recorded which). This chain joins TRBV12-5 and TRBJ1-1; D call uncertain. The TCR sequence derives from a human donor with low-grade glioma or glioblastoma, undergoing nonglioma brain surgery, or in good health (not recorded which). In DNA form, the CDR3 reads TGTGCTAGTGGCGTCGAGAACACTGAAGCTTTCTTT. Amino acid sequence: CASGVENTEAFF.